The entry that follows covers one T cell receptor beta chain sequence. Its matching antigen is unknown. The source of the sample is a study of shared clonotypes between healthy human individuals. The study's findings and limits: Donor clonotype sharing was expected to depend on sequencing depth. With few donors, the genetic and exposure-history diversity represented was limited.

Input per replicate PCR of unsorted PBMC was around 300 ng DNA, corresponding to roughly 30,000 T cell genomes. Per the original data handling: ImmunoSEQ supplied junction-only sequences lacking quality scores, so filtering was different. This table comes from immunoSEQ multiplex PCR, and its TCRdb copy is limited to in-frame clones, with some not included. The V and J calls and clone size come from that table; D and trimming were worked out from the DNA. In the table there are more than 450,000 clones, 60% to 85% of which are singletons. Material: PBMCs. This TCR came from a woman aged 40 to 49 in good health. Some clones in this sample may be carry-over from other donors' samples.

For the CDR3, the DNA is TGTGCCACCAGCAGGGACAGCCCCTACGAGCAGTACTTC. This sequence encodes CATSRDSPYEQYF. The V call is TRBV15, the J call TRBJ2-7, with D maybe TRBD1 (6 bases). V lost 3 bases and J lost 2, with 8 bases in between. The CDR3 is 13 amino acids. CDR1 and CDR2 from the germline V gene are LNHNV and YYDKDF (reference sequence).